Below are 24 T cell receptor beta chains sequenced from a single sample in a study of cytomegalovirus exposure and HLA in healthy donors. The PCR made use of 60 Vbeta and 13 Jbeta primers. TCRdb's table, derived via immunoSEQ multiplex PCR, lists solely in-frame clones and lacks some. The data show approximately 190,000 clones, approximately 70% seen once. The sample taken for sequencing was PBMCs. All receptors come from a woman in her 30s in good health and CMV-seronegative.

The chain has TRBV13 and TRBJ2-7; the match to TRBD2 covers 7 bases. Unmatched junction bases numbered 10, after V lost 4 bases and J lost 7 bases. The CDR3 runs 14 residues. The germline CDR1 and CDR2 sequences are PRHDT and FYEKMQ (reference sequence). The CDR3 region is CASSSGLVVGEQYF. DNA of the CDR3: TGTGCCAGCAGCTCTGGACTAGTGGTAGGTGAGCAGTACTTC.

The rearrangement joins TRBV21-1 to TRBJ2-1; no check of the table's D call, TRBD1, against the DNA was made. TRBV21-1 is tagged as a pseudogene. This CDR3 has 15 residues. The CDR3 coding sequence is TGTGCCAGCAAAAACCCGGGACAGGGGGAGGATGAGCAGTTCTTC. Residues: CASKNPGQGEDEQFF.

This chain links TRBV5-4 with TRBJ2-2; 16 bases align to TRBD2. The CDR3 loop spans 16 amino acids. The V segment lost 3 bases and the J segment 8 bases; nucleotides outside the gene matches: 4. CDR1 SGHNT and CDR2 YYREEE come from the germline V gene (reference sequence). The CDR3 region is CASSWGLAGGFGELFF. In DNA form, the CDR3 reads TGTGCCAGCAGCTGGGGACTAGCGGGGGGGTTTGGGGAGCTGTTTTTT.

This clone was detected only a few times. The chain employs TRBV7-9 and TRBJ2-5; 10 bases fit TRBD1. Germline assignment: CDR1 SEHNR and CDR2 FQNEAQ (reference sequence). This CDR3 has 15 residues. Germline trimming cut 3 bases from V and 6 bases from J; bases unmatched to any gene: 7. In DNA form, the CDR3 reads TGTGCCAGCAGCTTTGGACAGGGGGGCCGGAAGACCCAGTACTTC. This sequence encodes CASSFGQGGRKTQYF. Full variable domain (remainder filled in from reference TRBV7-9 and TRBJ2-5): DTGVSQNPRHKITKRGQNVTFRCDPISEHNRLYWYRQTLGQGPEFLTYFQNEAQLEKSRLLSDRFSAERPKGSFSTLEIQRTEQGDSAMYLCASSFGQGGRKTQYFGPGTRLLVL.

This sequence joins TRBV7-9 and TRBJ2-7; TRBD1 is a possible D gene (5 bases). Germline V gene data show CDR1 as SEHNR and CDR2 as FQNEAQ (reference sequence). The CDR3 sequence is 12 residues long. Trimming cost V 4 bases and J 3 bases, with 7 bases left between them. The CDR3 DNA sequence: TGTGCCAGCAGCTACGACAGCTACGAGCAGTACTTC. It encodes CASSYDSYEQYF.

This clone was detected only once. V usage is TRBV19 and J usage is TRBJ2-2; 8 bases line up with TRBD2. The V and J ends lost 3 bases and 7 bases, in that order; junction bases with no gene match: 4. The CDR3 consists of 14 residues. Germline V gene data show CDR1 as LNHDA and CDR2 as SQIVND (reference sequence). CDR3 region: CASSITGGVGELFF. CDR3 DNA sequence: TGTGCCAGTAGTATTACCGGGGGGGTCGGGGAGCTGTTTTTT.

A few counts support this clone. The chain has TRBV2 and TRBJ1-2, with 8 bases that match TRBD1. This CDR3 comprises 14 residues. With V trimmed by 6 bases and J by 1 base, 4 bases remained unmatched. CDR1 is SNHLY, CDR2 FYNNEI, per germline. The CDR3 sequence: CASRATGDNYGYTF. In DNA form, the CDR3 reads TGTGCCAGCAGGGCGACAGGGGATAACTATGGCTACACCTTC.

To note about this clone: Other DNA variants within this sample encode the same CDR3. The V call is TRBV6-6, the J call TRBJ1-2, with TRBD1 as a possible D gene (5 bases). From germline, CDR1 is MNHNY and CDR2 SVGAGI (reference sequence). The CDR3 length is 15 residues. V gave up 6 bases and J gave up 6 bases, with 20 bases separating them. CDR3 amino acids: CASRPDSASAHGYTF. CDR3 nucleotide sequence: TGTGCCAGCAGACCCGACAGCGCGTCCGCCCATGGCTACACCTTC.

This rearrangement joins TRBV2 to TRBJ2-2; D possibly corresponds to TRBD2 (5 bases). The germline CDR1 and CDR2 sequences are SNHLY and FYNNEI. V dropped 2 bases and J dropped 0 bases, with 10 bases sitting between them. This CDR3 contains 16 residues. This CDR3 is CASSERGFANTGELFF. For the CDR3, the DNA is TGTGCCAGCAGTGAACGGGGATTCGCGAACACCGGGGAGCTGTTTTTT.

DNA for the CDR3: TGTGCCAGCAGTTACTCAGGGGTTGGGACTGAAGCTTTCTTT. This encodes CASSYSGVGTEAFF. The chain combines TRBV6-6 with TRBJ1-1; tentative D call: TRBD1 (5 bases). CDR1 is MNHNY and CDR2 is SVGAGI in the germline V gene (reference sequence). Trimming took 0 bases from V and 5 from J, leaving 10 bases between them. CDR3 length: 14 amino acids.

The chain uses TRBV30 and TRBJ1-3; TRBD1 is a possible D gene (6 bases). CDR3 length: 12 amino acids. Germline V gives CDR1 GTSNPN, CDR2 SVGIG (reference sequence). The V gene lost 5 bases and the J gene lost 5 bases, with 10 bases spanning the gap. CDR3 nucleotides: TGTGCCTGGGGGGGCTCGAGAAACACCATATATTTT. As protein: CAWGGSRNTIYF.

The V gene is TRBV19, the J gene TRBJ2-5; the D gene is possibly TRBD2 (5 bases). Germline V gives CDR1 LNHDA, CDR2 SQIVND (reference sequence). This CDR3 has 13 amino acids. Trimming stripped 1 base from V and 9 bases from J, with 12 bases between. The CDR3 coding sequence is TGTGCCAGTAGTATAGGACACCAAGCGGCCCAGTACTTC. This sequence encodes CASSIGHQAAQYF.

V gene TRBV4-2 combines with J gene TRBJ2-3, with a possible D match to TRBD1 (6 bases). The CDR3 has 15 amino acids. Germline CDR1 is LGHNA and CDR2 is YNFKEQ. V lost 1 base and J lost 4, with 12 bases in between. CDR3 sequence reads: CASSQGGRGSDTQYF. In DNA form, the CDR3 reads TGTGCCAGCAGCCAAGGAGGCAGGGGCTCAGATACGCAGTATTTT.

The rearrangement links TRBV19 to TRBJ2-1; no reliable D call. The CDR3 is made up of 12 amino acids. Germline V gene data show CDR1 as LNHDA and CDR2 as SQIVND (reference sequence). V lost 5 bases, J lost 8 bases, and 10 bases lay in between. DNA of the CDR3: TGTGCCAGTAGTTCCCCAGTGGATGAGCAGTTCTTC. Translated, it gives CASSSPVDEQFF.

The V and J genes are TRBV5-1 and TRBJ2-7; TRBD1 matches 9 bases. Unmatched junction bases numbered 2, after V lost 3 bases and J lost 1 base. Germline V gene lookup returns CDR1 SGHRS and CDR2 YFSETQ. This CDR3 is 14 amino acids long. As DNA, the CDR3 is TGCGCCAGCAGCTCTGGGACAGGGTCCTACGAGCAGTACTTC. The encoded protein is CASSSGTGSYEQYF.

This rearrangement joins TRBV5-6 to TRBJ2-3; the match to TRBD1 covers 8 bases. Germline V CDR1 and CDR2: SGHDT, YYEEEE. The V segment lost 3 bases and the J segment 3 bases; nucleotides outside the gene matches: 9. This CDR3 comprises 16 residues. CDR3 loop: CASSSPRDRLTDTQYF. The CDR3 nucleotides read TGTGCCAGCAGCTCGCCCCGGGACAGGCTGACAGATACGCAGTATTTT.

Here the CDR3 DNA reads TGTGCCTGGAATCGAGGGCAGGTAAAACTGTTTTTT. Its translation is CAWNRGQVKLFF. J is TRBJ1-4 and V is TRBV30, with D uncertain. Germline V gene data show CDR1 as GTSNPN and CDR2 as SVGIG (reference sequence). V lost 4 bases and J 10 bases, leaving 13 bases between the germline ends. The CDR3 totals 12 residues.

This clone was counted between two and nine times. J is TRBJ1-2 and V is TRBV14; 8 bases are a match to TRBD1. The CDR3 covers 14 residues. V gave up 1 base and J gave up 2 bases; unmatched junction bases: 0. CDR1 is SGHDN, CDR2 FVKESK, per germline. CDR3 sequence: CASSQGQGNYGYTF. The CDR3 DNA is TGTGCCAGCAGCCAAGGACAGGGGAACTATGGCTACACCTTC.

This clone was found a few times. The rearrangement links TRBV10-1 to TRBJ2-2; 8 bases map to TRBD2. V dropped 5 bases and J dropped 2; count of bases not matched to a gene: 1. CDR3 length: 14 residues. Germline loops: CDR1 WNHNN, CDR2 SYGVQD (reference sequence). In nucleotides, the CDR3 is TGCGCCAGCAGTACTAGCGGAAACACCGGGGAGCTGTTTTTT. As protein: CASSTSGNTGELFF.

The rearrangement links TRBV7-9 to TRBJ1-4; D not resolved. In germline, CDR1 is SEHNR, CDR2 FQNEAQ (reference sequence). V was cut by 5 bases and J by 8 bases, with 6 bases left in between. The CDR3 extends over 11 amino acids. CDR3 in DNA: TGTGCCAGCAGCCTACTCGAAAAACTGTTTTTT. Its translation: CASSLLEKLFF. The whole variable domain, filled in from reference TRBV7-9 and TRBJ1-4, reads DTGVSQNPRHKITKRGQNVTFRCDPISEHNRLYWYRQTLGQGPEFLTYFQNEAQLEKSRLLSDRFSAERPKGSFSTLEIQRTEQGDSAMYLCASSLLEKLFFGSGTQLSVL.

The J gene is TRBJ2-7, the V gene TRBV7-6; 7 bases align to TRBD1. CDR1 is SGHVS, CDR2 FNYEAQ, per germline. The CDR3 sequence is 16 residues long. After removal of 5 bases from V and 0 bases from J, the junction contained 10 bases not matched to a gene. As DNA, the CDR3 is TGTGCCAGCAGCCCTCAAGGGACAGAGCTCTCCTACGAGCAGTACTTC. Amino acid sequence: CASSPQGTELSYEQYF. Using reference TRBV7-6 and TRBJ2-7 for the parts outside the CDR3, the full variable domain is GAGVSQSPRYKVTKRGQDVALRCDPISGHVSLYWYRQALGQGPEFLTYFNYEAQQDKSGLPNDRFSAERPEGSISTLTIQRTEQRDSAMYRCASSPQGTELSYEQYFGPGTRLTVT.

The chain couples TRBV5-1 to TRBJ1-1; D possibly corresponds to TRBD1 (6 bases). The CDR3 covers 14 residues. V was clipped by 4 bases and J by 0 bases, with 10 bases between them. Germline V gene data show CDR1 as SGHRS and CDR2 as YFSETQ. CDR3 in amino acids: CASSGQTMNTEAFF. The DNA for the CDR3 is TGCGCCAGCAGCGGACAGACCATGAACACTGAAGCTTTCTTT.

The CDR3 reads CASSFQGITYEQYF. The CDR3 bases are TGTGCCAGCAGTTTTCAGGGGATTACTTACGAGCAGTACTTC. The J gene is TRBJ2-7, the V gene TRBV27; a possible D gene is TRBD1 (6 bases). This CDR3 is built from 14 residues. Germline-derived CDR1 and CDR2 are MNHEY and SMNVEV (reference sequence). The V gene lost 3 bases and the J gene lost 4 bases, with 13 bases spanning the gap.

This chain joins TRBV5-1 and TRBJ2-1; 10 bases align to TRBD2. J gave up 3 bases and V 4 bases, and 7 bases lay outside the gene matches. In germline, CDR1 is SGHRS, CDR2 YFSETQ. CDR3 length: 16 residues. CDR3 in amino acids: CASSAGLAPVYNEQFF. DNA of the CDR3: TGCGCCAGCAGCGCGGGACTAGCGCCGGTCTACAATGAGCAGTTCTTC. Full variable domain (missing parts from reference TRBV5-1 and TRBJ2-1): KAGVTQTPRYLIKTRGQQVTLSCSPISGHRSVSWYQQTPGQGLQFLFEYFSETQRNKGNFPGRFSGRQFSNSRSEMNVSTLELGDSALYLCASSAGLAPVYNEQFFGPGTRLTVL.